The rows below give T cell receptor beta chains drawn from one sample of a study of primary melanoma T cells and metastatic recurrence. The repertoire was sequenced with immunoSEQ multiplex PCR; TCRdb's copy has only in-frame clones and lacks some. The table lists roughly 1,000 clones, roughly 86% of them singletons. The source material was melanoma tumor tissue. Every receptor here comes from a human donor with melanoma. CDR3s include the opening cysteine and the closing phenylalanine or tryptophan. The D gene is left open where the match is weak.

v_call	j_call	d_call	cdr3_nt	cdr3_aa
TRBV19	TRBJ1-2	.	TGTGCCAGTAGGCCTGGGGGGGCCAAGGGCTATGGCTACACCTTC	CASRPGGAKGYGYTF
TRBV29-1	TRBJ2-2	TRBD2	TGCAGCGTTCGAGCGGGAGGGCCTAGCACCGGGGAGCTGTTTTTT	CSVRAGGPSTGELFF
TRBV5-1	TRBJ2-6	TRBD1	TGCGCCAGCAGCTTACAGGGGTCTTCCTCTGGGGCCAACGTCCTGACTTTC	CASSLQGSSSGANVLTF
TRBV28	TRBJ2-7	.	TGTGCCACCGTGACAGGCCTCTCCTACGAGCAGTACTTC	CATVTGLSYEQYF
TRBV19	TRBJ2-7	TRBD2	TGTGCCAGTAGTAAGAGCGGGAGAGGGTCCCTAGCCTACGAGCAGTACTTC	CASSKSGRGSLAYEQYF
TRBV11-3	TRBJ2-3	TRBD2	TGTGCCAGCAGCTCCGGACTAGTCTCCCTCACAGATACGCAGTATTTT	CASSSGLVSLTDTQYF
TRBV11-3	TRBJ1-5	TRBD1	TGTGCCAGCAGCTTGGCCGGAACAGGGGTAGGCAATCAGCCCCAGCATTTT	CASSLAGTGVGNQPQHF
TRBV6-8	TRBJ2-7	TRBD2	TGTGCCATCAGGGGATCTAGCGGGAGTCCCAGCGAGCAGTACTTC	CAIRGSSGSPSEQYF
TRBV18	TRBJ1-1	.	TGTGCCAGCTCACAGGGGACGGATAACACTGAAGCTTTCTTT	CASSQGTDNTEAFF
TRBV28	TRBJ2-7	.	TGTGCCACCGGACAGATTCGCTACGAGCAGTACTTC	CATGQIRYEQYF
TRBV6-8	TRBJ1-1	.	TGTGCCAGCGGACGTACCTGGGGCACTGAAGCTTTCTTT	CASGRTWGTEAFF
TRBV11-3	TRBJ2-1	.	TGTGCCAGCAGCCTAAGCCCGGGGGACTACAATGAGCAGTTCTTC	CASSLSPGDYNEQFF
TRBV14	TRBJ2-3	TRBD2	TGTGCCAGCAGCCAAGAACGCGGGGGGCCCACAGATACGCAGTATTTT	CASSQERGGPTDTQYF